Listed below are T cell receptor beta chains from one sample, sequenced in a study of blood T cell repertoires in COVID-19. Generated by immunoSEQ multiplex PCR, the TCRdb table keeps only in-frame clones and is missing some. There are 50,000 to 65,000 clones in the sample; 85% to 90% occur only once, and 3.5% to 5% lies in the top ten. Sequenced sample: peripheral blood. The receptor source for this set is a human donor in a cohort sampled during active COVID-19. Each CDR3 is given with its conserved first and last residue. D genes are given only for firm matches. Clone size is stated in some rows and not others, as once, few, many or a class when expanded.

v_call	j_call	d_call	clone_size	cdr3_aa	cdr3_nt
TRBV4-3	TRBJ2-6	.	.	CASSQGGKRGPESGANVLTF	TGCGCCAGCAGCCAGGGGGGCAAGCGGGGCCCAGAATCTGGGGCCAACGTCCTGACTTTC
TRBV9	TRBJ2-7	TRBD2	.	CASSGGPRLAGGHEQYF	TGTGCCAGCAGCGGAGGACCGAGACTAGCGGGAGGGCACGAGCAGTACTTC
TRBV5-1	TRBJ2-7	.	.	CASSYYSGSSYEQYF	TGCGCCAGCAGCTATTATAGCGGCAGCTCCTACGAGCAGTACTTC
TRBV7-9	TRBJ2-7	TRBD2	few	CASSSGTSGGDEQYF	TGTGCCAGCAGCTCCGGGACTAGCGGCGGGGACGAGCAGTACTTC
TRBV28	TRBJ2-5	TRBD2	.	CASSPRTSGKGETQYF	TGTGCCAGCAGTCCCCGGACTAGCGGGAAAGGAGAGACCCAGTACTTC
TRBV21-1	TRBJ2-1	.	.	CASSTLPLAINEQFF	TGTGCCAGCAGCACCCTGCCGCTAGCGATCAATGAGCAGTTCTTC
TRBV6-5	TRBJ1-1	TRBD1	.	CASSRDRGNTEAFF	TGTGCCAGCAGCCGGGACAGGGGGAACACTGAAGCTTTCTTT
TRBV5-6	TRBJ2-7	TRBD1	.	CASKLLDRGPYEQYF	TGTGCCAGCAAGCTTTTGGACAGGGGCCCCTACGAGCAGTACTTC
TRBV27	TRBJ2-7	TRBD1	few	CASSWGQDYEQYF	TGTGCCAGCAGCTGGGGACAGGACTACGAGCAGTACTTC
TRBV7-9	TRBJ2-7	.	.	CASSSPQEDEQYF	TGTGCCAGCAGCTCACCCCAGGAGGACGAGCAGTACTTC
TRBV4-2	TRBJ2-7	.	few	CASSHPDGAQYF	TGTGCCAGCAGCCACCCCGATGGGGCGCAGTACTTC
TRBV6-5	TRBJ1-1	.	once	CASSYADRNTEAFF	TGTGCCAGCAGTTACGCAGACAGGAACACTGAAGCTTTCTTT
TRBV7-9	TRBJ2-5	.	.	CASSLGAVETQYF	TGTGCCAGCAGCTTAGGGGCAGTGGAGACCCAGTACTTC
TRBV24-1	TRBJ2-1	TRBD2	.	CATSDSGTRELEEQFF	TGTGCCACCAGTGATTCCGGGACTAGGGAACTTGAAGAGCAGTTCTTC
TRBV5-6	TRBJ2-7	.	.	CASSLFSGPEQYF	TGTGCCAGCAGCTTGTTTTCTGGCCCCGAGCAGTACTTC
TRBV5-5	TRBJ1-3	.	.	CASSFFGMTGNTIYF	TGTGCCAGCAGCTTTTTCGGGATGACTGGAAACACCATATATTTT
TRBV7-3	TRBJ2-3	TRBD2	.	CASSLNAGEYTDTQYF	TGTGCCAGCAGCTTAAATGCGGGGGAGTACACAGATACGCAGTATTTT
TRBV27	TRBJ1-1	.	.	CASSFGTEAFF	TGTGCCAGCAGTTTCGGCACTGAAGCTTTCTTT
TRBV6-1	TRBJ2-2	.	.	CASSEAPSGGNTGELFF	TGTGCCAGCAGTGAAGCCCCCAGCGGAGGGAACACCGGGGAGCTGTTTTTT
TRBV11-3	TRBJ1-6	TRBD1	.	CASSSRDSSNSPLHF	TGTGCCAGCAGCTCCCGGGACAGTTCCAATTCACCCCTCCACTTT